The rows below give T cell receptor beta chains drawn from one sample of a study of blood T cell repertoires in COVID-19. This table comes from immunoSEQ multiplex PCR, and its TCRdb copy is limited to in-frame clones, with some not included. The sample lists about 230,000 clones; 65% to 90% were seen once. Sequences were obtained from peripheral blood. The origin of the receptors is a woman between 50 and 59 years old with acute or convalescent COVID-19. CDR3s include the opening cysteine and the closing phenylalanine or tryptophan. The D gene is left open where the match is weak. Clone size appears in some rows only: once, few, many, or a class for an expanded clone.

clone_size j_call d_call v_call cdr3_aa cdr3_nt
- TRBJ2-1 - TRBV5-1 CASSFPGLNEQFF TGCGCCAGCAGCTTTCCAGGGCTTAATGAGCAGTTCTTC
- TRBJ2-7 - TRBV5-1 CASSLYPGKGEQYF TGCGCCAGCAGCTTGTATCCAGGGAAAGGCGAGCAGTACTTC
- TRBJ1-2 - TRBV30 CAWSATVYGYTF TGTGCCTGGAGTGCAACAGTCTATGGCTACACCTTC
- TRBJ1-3 - TRBV5-6 CASSLRAGKRNTIYF TGTGCCAGCAGCCTAAGGGCAGGGAAAAGAAACACCATATATTTT
- TRBJ2-5 TRBD2 TRBV6-2/TRBV6-3 CASSLTSGGGWPQYF TGTGCCAGCAGTTTGACTAGCGGGGGAGGTTGGCCCCAGTACTTC
- TRBJ1-5 - TRBV19 CASSIVSYNNQPQHF TGTGCCAGTAGTATAGTCTCCTATAACAATCAGCCCCAGCATTTT
- TRBJ2-3 TRBD2 TRBV27 CASSPRTSGSTDTQYF TGTGCCAGCAGTCCCCGGACTAGCGGGAGCACAGATACGCAGTATTTT
- TRBJ1-1 TRBD1 TRBV28 CASSPWTGYMNTEAFF TGTGCCAGCAGTCCTTGGACAGGGTATATGAACACTGAAGCTTTCTTT
- TRBJ2-6 - TRBV7-9 CASRPLRGLGANVLTF TGTGCCAGCAGACCCCTTCGAGGGTTAGGGGCCAACGTCCTGACTTTC
- TRBJ1-4 - TRBV6-5 CASSAGRREKLFF TGTGCCAGCAGCGCAGGCAGGAGGGAAAAACTGTTTTTT
- TRBJ1-1 TRBD1 TRBV11-2 CASSLDRDSEAFF TGTGCCAGCAGCTTGGACAGGGATTCCGAAGCTTTCTTT
once TRBJ2-7 - TRBV27 CASSPRGRNEQYF TGTGCCAGCAGTCCCAGGGGAAGGAACGAGCAGTACTTC
- TRBJ2-2 - TRBV9 CASTRIDTGELFF TGTGCCAGCACCAGGATAGACACCGGGGAGCTGTTTTTT
- TRBJ1-1 - TRBV6-5 CASSPGWEGTEAFF TGTGCCAGCAGTCCTGGCTGGGAGGGCACTGAAGCTTTCTTT
- TRBJ2-1 TRBD2 TRBV12-3/TRBV12-4 CATTSDVNEQFF TGTGCCACCACTAGCGATGTTAATGAGCAGTTCTTC
few TRBJ1-5 - TRBV7-8 CASSSRGGDNQPQHF TGTGCCAGCAGCTCCCGCGGTGGAGACAATCAGCCCCAGCATTTT
- TRBJ1-2 - TRBV6-5 CASSSRSGADYGYTF TGTGCCAGCAGTTCCCGTTCAGGGGCGGACTATGGCTACACCTTC
- TRBJ2-4 TRBD1 TRBV14 CASSHLGQGANIQYF TGTGCCAGCAGCCATCTAGGGCAGGGGGCAAACATTCAGTACTTC
- TRBJ1-3 TRBD1 TRBV5-4 CASSSGTARSGNTIYF TGTGCCAGCAGCTCTGGGACAGCTAGATCTGGAAACACCATATATTTT
once TRBJ2-7 - TRBV5-1 CASSLSSIYEQYF TGCGCCAGCAGCTTGTCAAGCATTTACGAGCAGTACTTC
- TRBJ2-5 - TRBV6-5 CANRVRGGETQYF TGTGCCAACAGAGTCCGGGGTGGGGAGACCCAGTACTTC
- TRBJ1-1 TRBD1 TRBV29-1 CSAKTGEVHTEAFF TGCAGCGCCAAGACAGGGGAGGTACACACTGAAGCTTTCTTT
- TRBJ1-1 - TRBV5-1 CASSSEHGDTEAFF TGCGCCAGCAGCTCGGAGCACGGAGACACTGAAGCTTTCTTT
once TRBJ1-5 - TRBV20-1 CSASRQGNNQPQHF TGCAGTGCTAGTCGGCAGGGAAACAATCAGCCCCAGCATTTT
- TRBJ2-7 TRBD1 TRBV4-1 CASSQDVAGGYFEQYF TGCGCCAGCAGCCAAGATGTGGCAGGGGGCTATTTCGAGCAGTACTTC
many TRBJ1-6 TRBD1 TRBV10-3 CAISGTAYNSPLHF TGTGCCATCAGCGGGACAGCTTATAATTCACCCCTCCACTTT
- TRBJ1-5 - TRBV19 CAGSRGSGNQPQHF TGTGCCGGAAGCAGGGGTTCGGGCAATCAGCCCCAGCATTTT
- TRBJ2-2 - TRBV30 CAWSAEYISGELFF TGTGCCTGGAGTGCAGAATATATTTCGGGGGAGCTGTTTTTT
- TRBJ2-1 TRBD2 TRBV6-1 CASSEHGLAGARQFF TGTGCCAGCAGTGAACACGGTCTAGCGGGAGCAAGGCAGTTCTTC
- TRBJ2-5 - TRBV7-2 CASSLGADGTQYF TGTGCCAGCAGCTTGGGAGCAGATGGGACCCAGTACTTC
- TRBJ1-6 - TRBV6-2/TRBV6-3 CASSYSQGPLHF TGTGCCAGCAGTTACTCTCAGGGGCCCCTCCACTTT
- TRBJ1-4 TRBD1 TRBV7-2 CASSLGGGQGNEKLFF TGTGCCAGCAGCTTAGGCGGAGGACAGGGGAATGAAAAACTGTTTTTT
few TRBJ2-7 - TRBV28 CASKGHISYEQYF TGTGCCAGCAAGGGACATATCTCCTACGAGCAGTACTTC
- TRBJ1-4 - TRBV5-4 CASSLAGINEKLFF TGTGCCAGCAGCTTGGCCGGTATTAATGAAAAACTGTTTTTT
- TRBJ1-3 - TRBV7-6 CASSARGGVGNTIYF TGTGCCAGCAGCGCTAGAGGGGGAGTTGGAAACACCATATATTTT
- TRBJ2-1 - TRBV7-8 CASSLGRRNEQFF TGTGCCAGCAGCTTAGGGAGACGTAATGAGCAGTTCTTC
once TRBJ2-7 TRBD1 TRBV28 CASRDRGSSYEQYF TGTGCCAGCAGGGACAGGGGGAGCTCCTACGAGCAGTACTTC
- TRBJ1-5 - TRBV6-5 CASSLSFQPQHF TGTGCCAGCAGTCTCTCCTTTCAGCCCCAGCATTTT
- TRBJ1-6 - TRBV7-2 CASSSPGDSWYFPVLHF TGTGCCAGCAGCTCGCCCGGAGACAGTTGGTATTTTCCGGTCCTCCACTTT
- TRBJ1-2 - TRBV21-1 CASSKSPGQGGYTF TGTGCCAGCAGCAAGTCACCGGGACAGGGGGGCTACACCTTC
- TRBJ2-1 - TRBV3-1/TRBV3-2 CASSPGTGFGEQFF TGTGCCAGCAGCCCCGGGACTGGATTTGGCGAGCAGTTCTTC
- TRBJ1-5 - TRBV6-5 CASSPTWGEPQHF TGTGCCAGCAGTCCAACTTGGGGGGAGCCCCAGCATTTT
- TRBJ1-2 - TRBV28 CASTIGGGRGGYTF TGTGCCAGCACTATAGGTGGGGGCAGGGGTGGCTACACCTTC
few TRBJ1-3 TRBD1 TRBV29-1 CSVEGWPGGSGNTIYF TGCAGCGTTGAAGGGTGGCCAGGGGGCTCTGGAAACACCATATATTTT
- TRBJ2-2 - TRBV6-4 CASSDQSGRTGELFF TGTGCCAGCAGTGACCAGTCAGGGCGGACCGGGGAGCTGTTTTTT
once TRBJ1-1 - TRBV7-2 CASSPRTSGLNTEAFF TGTGCCAGCAGTCCTAGAACGTCAGGGCTGAACACTGAAGCTTTCTTT
- TRBJ2-5 TRBD1 TRBV5-1 CASSLGPLGQGFQETQYF TGCGCCAGCAGCTTGGGGCCCCTGGGACAGGGCTTCCAAGAGACCCAGTACTTC
- TRBJ1-3 - TRBV28 CASSPQGSGNTIYF TGTGCCAGCAGTCCACAGGGCTCTGGAAACACCATATATTTT
- TRBJ2-1 TRBD1 TRBV5-4 CASSPGTGPYNEQFF TGTGCCAGCAGCCCCGGGACAGGGCCCTACAATGAGCAGTTCTTC
- TRBJ1-4 - TRBV7-8 CASSFGDRPLELFF TGTGCCAGCAGCTTCGGCGACAGGCCCCTGGAACTGTTTTTT
- TRBJ1-5 TRBD1 TRBV19 CASSIGQGRGQPQHF TGTGCCAGTAGTATTGGACAGGGAAGGGGTCAGCCCCAGCATTTT
- TRBJ2-3 TRBD2 TRBV5-4 CASSSTSGSTDTQYF TGTGCCAGCAGCTCGACTAGCGGAAGCACAGATACGCAGTATTTT